Listed below are T cell receptor beta chains from one sample, sequenced in a study of blood T cell repertoires in COVID-19. TCRdb keeps only in-frame clones here, not all; method: immunoSEQ multiplex PCR. The sample has about 120,000 clones; 85% are singletons. The sample comprised peripheral blood. The receptors shown here come from an older man with acute or convalescent COVID-19. Each CDR3 is given with its conserved first and last residue. D genes are given only for firm matches. Not every row has a clone size; where given, it reads once, few, many or a size class.

clone_size j_call d_call v_call cdr3_nt cdr3_aa
few TRBJ2-7 . TRBV7-3 TGTGCCAGCAGCTTGCTAGGCTTTGACGAGCAGTACTTC CASSLLGFDEQYF
. TRBJ2-7 TRBD1 TRBV7-3 TGTGCCAGCAGCCCACAGGGGGCGATCGAGCAGTACTTC CASSPQGAIEQYF
. TRBJ1-3 TRBD1 TRBV6-5 TGTGCCAGCAGCACCGACAGGGCCTCTGGAAACACCATATATTTT CASSTDRASGNTIYF
. TRBJ1-1 . TRBV6-2/TRBV6-3 TGTGCCAGCAGTCCCGGGACACTCGGGACCACTGAAGCTTTCTTT CASSPGTLGTTEAFF
. TRBJ1-5 . TRBV5-8 TGTGCCAGCAGCTTGGCCTTGCGTAGCAATCAGCCCCAGCATTTT CASSLALRSNQPQHF
once TRBJ1-2 . TRBV3-1/TRBV3-2 TGTGCCAGCAGCCAATCCGGACAGAGGTTGGGTAACTATGGCTACACCTTC CASSQSGQRLGNYGYTF
. TRBJ2-5 . TRBV7-9 TGTGCCAGCAGCGTGACAACGGAGACCCAGTACTTC CASSVTTETQYF
. TRBJ2-3 TRBD1 TRBV5-1 TGCGCCAGCAGGGGTGGGACAGGACGCACAGATACGCAGTATTTT CASRGGTGRTDTQYF
few TRBJ1-1 . TRBV11-3 TGTGCCAGCAGCCAAAACATGAACACTGAAGCTTTCTTT CASSQNMNTEAFF
. TRBJ1-1 . TRBV7-2 TGTGCCAGCAGCTTAGAATGGGAGGACACTGAAGCTTTCTTT CASSLEWEDTEAFF
. TRBJ1-2 . TRBV10-3 TGTGCCATCAGTGCAGGGGTCGGCGGCTACACCTTC CAISAGVGGYTF
. TRBJ1-6 TRBD1 TRBV7-9 TGTGCCAGCAGCACCTGGACAGGGGGCGAATCACCCCTCCACTTT CASSTWTGGESPLHF
. TRBJ1-2 TRBD1 TRBV5-1 TGCGCCAGCAGCTTGGTTTACAGGGGTGAAGGTGGCTACACCTTC CASSLVYRGEGGYTF
. TRBJ1-1 . TRBV18 TGTGCCAGCTCCCCGAGACAGGATAACACTGAAGCTTTCTTT CASSPRQDNTEAFF
once TRBJ2-7 TRBD1 TRBV29-1 TGCAGCGTGACACCGGGACAGGGAGCTTACGAGCAGTACTTC CSVTPGQGAYEQYF
. TRBJ1-1 TRBD1 TRBV7-3 TGTGCCAGCAGCTTGACAGGGGGCGAGAACACTGAAGCTTTCTTT CASSLTGGENTEAFF
once TRBJ2-5 . TRBV28 TGTGCCAGCAGTTTCCCCAGGACAGCCAAAGAGACCCAGTACTTC CASSFPRTAKETQYF
. TRBJ2-7 TRBD1 TRBV6-5 TGTGCCAGCGGCTTGCGGGACAGGGGGCGGGGTGACTTC CASGLRDRGRGDF
. TRBJ1-1 . TRBV7-2 TGTGCCAGCAGCTCACAGATTAACACTGAAGCTTTCTTT CASSSQINTEAFF
. TRBJ1-4 . TRBV28 TGTGCCAGCACCCTAGGCGGGGGGTCCCGTGAAAAACTGTTTTTT CASTLGGGSREKLFF
few TRBJ2-2 . TRBV5-4 TGTGCCAGCAGCTTGGGACAGGAGAACACCGGGGAGCTGTTTTTT CASSLGQENTGELFF
. TRBJ1-4 . TRBV11-2 TGTGCCAGCAGCCAAGGGCGGAGGTTAGAAAAACTGTTTTTT CASSQGRRLEKLFF
. TRBJ1-1 TRBD1 TRBV19 TGTGCCAGTAGTCTCGGACAGGCGGGCACTGAAGCTTTCTTT CASSLGQAGTEAFF
. TRBJ1-4 TRBD1 TRBV6-6 TGTGCCAGCAGGGAACAGGGGGCGCGGGAAAAACTGTTTTTT CASREQGAREKLFF
. TRBJ1-1 . TRBV4-2 TGTGCCAGCAGCCAAGTGGAGGGGAACACTGAAGCTTTCTTT CASSQVEGNTEAFF
. TRBJ2-2 . TRBV6-2/TRBV6-3 TGTGCCAGCAGTTCTCCCCACAGACGGACGAACACCGGGGAGCTGTTTTTT CASSSPHRRTNTGELFF
. TRBJ2-7 . TRBV24-1 TGTGCCACCAGTGACTCACAGGGCTCCGACGAGCAGTACTTC CATSDSQGSDEQYF
once TRBJ2-5 . TRBV5-3 TGTGCCAGAAGCTTGTTCTTCGGGGGAGGAGAGACCCAGTACTTC CARSLFFGGGETQYF
. TRBJ1-1 TRBD1 TRBV19 TGTGCCAGTCAAACAGGGGTGGGCACTGAAGCTTTCTTT CASQTGVGTEAFF
once TRBJ2-7 . TRBV19 TGTGCCAGTAGTCCCCGGCAGGTACAGTACGAGCAGTACTTC CASSPRQVQYEQYF
. TRBJ1-1 . TRBV5-1 TGCGCCAGCAGCATAACAGGGTGGAACACTGAAGCTTTCTTT CASSITGWNTEAFF
. TRBJ2-7 . TRBV18 TGTGCCAGCTCACCAGGACAGGGAGGGTCCTACGAGCAGTACTTC CASSPGQGGSYEQYF
. TRBJ1-4 . TRBV5-6 TGTGCCAGCAGCCCCGCGGTGGGGGCCAGTGAAAAACTGTTTTTT CASSPAVGASEKLFF
. TRBJ2-3 TRBD2 TRBV2 TGTGCCAGCAAGGCGCGGGGGTTACGCACAGATACGCAGTATTTT CASKARGLRTDTQYF
. TRBJ1-4 TRBD1 TRBV5-4 TGTGCCAGCAGCTTTACAGGGGGGTCTAATGAAAAACTGTTTTTT CASSFTGGSNEKLFF
. TRBJ1-2 TRBD1 TRBV28 TGTGCCAGCAGTTTGAGGACAGGGAAGTTTTCTAACTATGGCTACACCTTC CASSLRTGKFSNYGYTF
. TRBJ2-7 . TRBV5-1 TGCGCCAGCAGCTTGGATAGCACCCCGAGAAATTACGAGCAGTACTTC CASSLDSTPRNYEQYF